The 4 T cell receptor beta chains in this list originate from one sample, sequenced in a study of blood T cell repertoires in COVID-19. Using immunoSEQ multiplex PCR, the repertoire was profiled, and TCRdb retains in-frame clones only, with some absent. Of hundreds of thousands of clones in the sample, 85% to 90% were seen once. Sequenced input: PBMCs or T cells enriched from blood (not recorded which). All receptors come from a man aged 40-55 years who had recovered from COVID-19.

This clone was counted a few times. The chain couples TRBV11-2 to TRBJ2-2, with D perhaps matching TRBD1 (5 bases). CDR1 SGHAT and CDR2 FQNNGV come from the germline V gene. V gave up 2 bases and J gave up 2 bases, with 15 bases separating them. The CDR3 sequence is 17 residues long. The CDR3 is CASSLSRQGFNTGELFF. The CDR3 nucleotides read TGTGCCAGCAGCTTATCGAGGCAGGGCTTTAACACCGGGGAGCTGTTTTTT.

The V and J genes are TRBV20-1 and TRBJ2-7; D possibly corresponds to TRBD1 (6 bases). V lost 3 bases, J lost 1 base, and 19 bases lay in between. The CDR3 loop spans 16 amino acids. Germline V CDR1 and CDR2: DFQATT, SNEGSKA (reference sequence). CDR3 amino acids: CSASGGRTVFSYEQYF. CDR3 nucleotide sequence: TGCAGTGCTAGTGGTGGGCGGACAGTCTTTTCCTACGAGCAGTACTTC.

The chain couples TRBV11-2 to TRBJ1-5; 9 bases are shared with TRBD1. The germline gives CDR1 SGHAT, CDR2 FQNNGV. V gave up 2 bases and J gave up 2 bases; unmatched junction bases: 7. The CDR3 is made up of 17 amino acids. The CDR3 DNA follows: TGTGCCAGCAGCTTATGGGACAGGGAATTCGGCAATCAGCCCCAGCATTTT. Residues: CASSLWDREFGNQPQHF.

This rearrangement joins TRBV7-9 to TRBJ1-2; TRBD1 aligns across 9 bases. After removal of 11 bases from V and 3 bases from J, the junction contained 7 bases not matched to a gene. The CDR3 contains 13 residues. CDR1 is SEHNR and CDR2 is FQNEAQ in the germline V gene (reference sequence). CDR3 amino acids: CACSQGADYGYTF. The CDR3 DNA follows: TGTGCCTGTTCACAGGGGGCAGACTATGGCTACACCTTC.